The clone carrying this T cell receptor (beta chain) was counted a few times. Its antigen remains unidentified. The treatment is: oral pan-JAK inhibitor, 5-10 mg twice daily. The data were taken from a study of CD8+ T cells in alopecia areata. As for the study in general: Twice a day, 5 to 10 mg of oral tofacitinib was administered to treated patients.

Overall study findings and caveats: On tofacitinib, scalp clonality and expanded CD8+ clones among top 100 fell significantly. Alopecia totalis/universalis scalp especially showed more expanded CD8+ clones than normal scalp.

cDNA serving as the sequencing template came from extracted, reverse transcribed RNA. Libraries were prepared by immunoSEQ multiplex PCR; TCRdb keeps only in-frame clonotypes and omits some of them. The profile covers some 190,000 clones, with approximately 49% appearing a single time and roughly 9.1% taken by the ten largest. The CDR3 totals 13 residues. V lost 5 bases to trimming and J lost 4 bases, with 11 bases between them. CDR1 is SGHVS and CDR2 is FQNEAQ in the germline V gene. The chain combines TRBV7-8 with TRBJ2-5; perhaps TRBD1 as D (6 bases). The sequence was collected from a human donor with alopecia areata. Here the sequenced sample was CD8+ T cells sorted from blood, taken between weeks 51 and 54, from a patient treated with tofacitinib. The CDR3 sequence: CASSKQGAETQYF. The CDR3 region has the DNA TGTGCCAGCAGCAAACAGGGAGCAGAGACCCAGTACTTC.